A selection of T cell receptor beta chains follows, all from one sample in a study of T cells after yellow fever vaccination. TCRdb used MiXCR to reprocess the 5' RACE reads, holding one entry per CDR3 protein. The sample holds about 260,000 distinct CDR3 sequences, 10% to 15% seen once. The starting material was CD4+ T cells sorted from PBMCs, obtained 45 days after the yellow fever booster vaccination. The source of these receptors is a man aged 25-40 years who received the YFV17D yellow fever vaccine. Each CDR3 is given without its conserved first and last residue. Fields, in order: V gene, J gene, CDR3 protein.

>TRBV20-1|TRBJ2-3
SARGSFGTDTQY
>TRBV20-1|TRBJ2-7
SARVGGIQY
>TRBV12-3/TRBV12-4|TRBJ2-7
ASSLASGRPYEQY
>TRBV7-2|TRBJ2-1
ASSLLGVEYSNEQF
>TRBV6-1|TRBJ2-5
ASSLEVRDPQY
>TRBV5-6|TRBJ1-1
ASTLLGTEAF
>TRBV3-1|TRBJ2-3
ASSQEGSGTDTQY
>TRBV12-3/TRBV12-4|TRBJ2-5
ASSPTISGAETQY
>TRBV10-3|TRBJ2-7
AISDPDGDEQY
>TRBV7-2|TRBJ2-7
ASRGTSSYEQY
>TRBV27|TRBJ2-7
ASSPRVDRTPFYEQY
>TRBV7-9|TRBJ2-3
ATASGASTDTQY
>TRBV5-1|TRBJ2-1
ASSRLAGVTYNEQF
>TRBV12-3/TRBV12-4|TRBJ2-1
ASSLASGKSYNEQF
>TRBV28|TRBJ2-5
ASNGGEETQY
>TRBV12-3/TRBV12-4|TRBJ2-1
ASRLADNYNGEQF
>TRBV18|TRBJ2-2
ASSEGGGAVTGELF
>TRBV5-1|TRBJ2-3
ASSLSGAGNTDTQY
>TRBV20-1|TRBJ2-3
SARDSGHPDTQY
>TRBV2|TRBJ2-7
ASSERDWPYEQY
>TRBV15|TRBJ1-4
ATSGPTAVNEKLF
>TRBV29-1|TRBJ2-7
SVVHSSYEQY
>TRBV7-2|TRBJ2-7
ASSPRLAFSYEQY
>TRBV15|TRBJ2-3
ATSRAPGTTDTQY
>TRBV5-1|TRBJ2-1
ASSFTGVGDEQF